The 8 T cell receptor beta chains presented below share a single source sample, sequenced in a study of T cell repertoires in cytomegalovirus infection. TCRdb reprocessed the reads via MiXCR and lists one record per CDR3 protein. The sample yields hundreds of thousands of distinct CDR3 sequences, around 10% seen once. The specimen was PBMCs. All receptors derive from a human donor in good health (CMV status not recorded). Some clones in this sample may be carry-over from other donors' samples.

This clonotype was seen ten or more times. The rearrangement links TRBV6-6 to TRBJ1-3, with D tentatively TRBD1 (6 bases). This CDR3 contains 12 residues. Germline V CDR1 and CDR2: MNHNY, SVGAGI (reference sequence). Trimming pared 6 bases from V and 8 bases from J, leaving 11 bases between. The chain's CDR3 is CASSPRGDTIYF. As DNA, the CDR3 is TGTGCCAGCAGCCCCAGGGGTGACACCATATATTTT.

This clonotype was seen at least ten times. The J gene is TRBJ2-3, the V gene TRBV28; the match to TRBD1 covers 11 bases. CDR1 MDHEN and CDR2 SYDVKM come from the germline V gene. Trimming cost V 6 bases and J 4 bases; bases outside gene matches: 6. The CDR3 has 15 residues. CDR3 amino acids: CASSYRDRGSDTQYF. The CDR3 bases are TGTGCCAGCAGCTATCGGGACAGGGGGTCAGATACGCAGTATTTT. The whole variable domain, filled in from reference TRBV28 and TRBJ2-3, reads DVKVTQSSRYLVKRTGEKVFLECVQDMDHENMFWYRQDPGLGLRLIYFSYDVKMKEKGDIPEGYSVSREKKERFSLILESASTNQTSMYLCASSYRDRGSDTQYFGPGTRLTVL.

The chain joins TRBV28 to TRBJ1-2; no clear D. Trimming shortened V by 2 bases and J by 4 bases, and 17 bases separated the two germline ends. Germline V gene lookup returns CDR1 MDHEN and CDR2 SYDVKM. The CDR3 consists of 16 residues. The CDR3, as DNA: TGTGCCAGCAGTTTAGCCTACGAGATTTCCCGCTATGGCTACACCTTC. This codes for CASSLAYEISRYGYTF.

This clonotype was counted a few times. V is TRBV6-2 or TRBV6-3 and J is TRBJ1-1, with TRBD1 matching over 9 bases. The V gene's germline CDR1 is MNHEY and CDR2 SVGEGT. The length of the CDR3 is 13 residues. Germline trimming cut 6 bases from V and 5 bases from J; bases unmatched to any gene: 4. CDR3 bases: TGTGCCAGCAGCGGGACAGGGATTACTGAAGCTTTCTTT. This encodes CASSGTGITEAFF.

A remark on this clonotype: One base away lies a much larger clone, so this may be a sequencing read error. This sequence joins TRBV19 and TRBJ2-7, with D tentatively TRBD1 (5 bases). Germline CDR1 and CDR2: LNHDA and SQIVND (reference sequence). CDR3 size: 14 residues. This CDR3 is CASSIRRQKFEQCF. The CDR3 nucleotides read TGTGCCAGTAGTATACGAAGACAGAAATTCGAGCAGTGCTTC.

In its sample, this clonotype was seen a few times. The chain combines TRBV10-3 with TRBJ2-5; 9 nucleotides match TRBD1. The J segment lost 1 base and the V segment lost 5 bases, leaving 5 bases of the junction unmatched. This CDR3 contains 15 residues. Germline V gene lookup returns CDR1 ENHRY and CDR2 SYGVKD. This chain's CDR3 is CAISRTGDIQETQYF. In DNA form, the CDR3 reads TGTGCCATCAGTAGGACAGGGGATATCCAAGAGACCCAGTACTTC.

In regard to this clonotype: With a much larger clone just one base away, this may be a read error. The rearrangement links TRBV28 to TRBJ2-6; D gene uncertain. Per germline, CDR1 MDHEN and CDR2 SYDVKM. The CDR3 has 11 amino acids. The CDR3 loop is CGSSGANVLTF. The CDR3, as DNA: TGTGGGAGCTCTGGGGCCAACGTCCTGACTTTC.

This clonotype was counted ten times or more. This rearrangement joins TRBV28 to TRBJ1-2; 11 bases match TRBD1. With 1 base clipped from V and 7 bases from J, the junction kept 8 bases outside the gene matches. The CDR3 sequence is 16 residues long. Germline loops: CDR1 MDHEN, CDR2 SYDVKM. CDR3: CASSLLGTGGFTGYTF. DNA of the CDR3: TGTGCCAGCAGTTTATTAGGGACAGGGGGGTTTACTGGCTACACCTTC.